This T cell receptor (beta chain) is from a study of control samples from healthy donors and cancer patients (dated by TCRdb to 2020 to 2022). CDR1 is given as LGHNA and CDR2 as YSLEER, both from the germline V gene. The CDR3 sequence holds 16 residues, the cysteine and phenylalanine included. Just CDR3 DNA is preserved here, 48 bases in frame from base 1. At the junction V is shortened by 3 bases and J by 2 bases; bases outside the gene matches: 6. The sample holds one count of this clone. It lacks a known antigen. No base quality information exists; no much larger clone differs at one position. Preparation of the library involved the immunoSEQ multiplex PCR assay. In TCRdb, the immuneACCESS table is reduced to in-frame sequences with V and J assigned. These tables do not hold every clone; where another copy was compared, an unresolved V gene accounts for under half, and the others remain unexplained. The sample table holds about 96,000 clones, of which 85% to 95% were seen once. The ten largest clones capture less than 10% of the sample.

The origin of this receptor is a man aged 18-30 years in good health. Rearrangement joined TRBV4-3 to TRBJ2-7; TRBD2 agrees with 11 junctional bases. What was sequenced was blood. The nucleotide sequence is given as TGCGCCAGCAGCCAGGTATTAGCGGGAGGGGCCTACGAGCAGTACTTC. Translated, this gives CASSQVLAGGAYEQYF.